This is a list of T cell receptor beta chains from one sample in a study of beta chain features in type 1 diabetes. Assay used: immunoSEQ multiplex PCR; TCRdb lists only in-frame clones, some missing. This sample has tens of thousands of clones; about half occur once, and the top ten carry 0.6% to 0.9%. Source material: central memory CD4+ T cells from blood. These receptors were obtained from a woman younger than 35 in good health. Each CDR3 is given with its conserved first and last residue. The D gene is left open where the match is weak. For some rows the clone size is stated as once, few or many, or as a class when expanded; others skip it.

CDR3: CASSLGPGQGAISNQPQHF; DNA: TGTGCCAGCAGCTTGGGGCCGGGACAGGGGGCCATTAGCAATCAGCCCCAGCATTTT; length: 19; D: TRBD1; V: TRBV5-8; size: few; J: TRBJ1-5
CDR3: CASSLDRVAGAEQYF; DNA: TGTGCCAGCAGCTTAGATCGGGTAGCGGGAGCCGAGCAGTACTTC; length: 15; D: TRBD2; V: TRBV7-9; size: -; J: TRBJ2-7
CDR3: CASSEQGYEQYF; DNA: TGTGCCAGCAGTGAACAGGGGTACGAGCAGTACTTC; length: 12; D: -; V: TRBV2; size: few; J: TRBJ2-7
CDR3: CASSPDRGSTGELFF; DNA: TGTGCCAGCAGCCCGGACAGGGGGTCTACCGGGGAGCTGTTTTTT; length: 15; D: TRBD1; V: TRBV5-5; size: -; J: TRBJ2-2
CDR3: CASSEAGSYGYTF; DNA: TGTGCCAGCAGTGAAGCGGGCAGCTATGGCTACACCTTC; length: 13; D: -; V: TRBV6-1; size: few; J: TRBJ1-2
CDR3: CASSEWTDRQETQYF; DNA: TGCGCCAGCAGTGAGTGGACGGACAGACAAGAGACCCAGTACTTC; length: 15; D: -; V: TRBV10-1; size: -; J: TRBJ2-5
CDR3: CASSWDTKSGPQHF; DNA: TGTGCCAGCAGTTGGGACACAAAATCGGGGCCCCAGCATTTT; length: 14; D: -; V: TRBV6-6; size: -; J: TRBJ1-5
CDR3: CASSLVRGSSYEQYF; DNA: TGTGCCAGCAGCTTAGTGAGAGGATCCTCCTACGAGCAGTACTTC; length: 15; D: -; V: TRBV7-2; size: -; J: TRBJ2-7
CDR3: CAGRGDMNTEAFF; DNA: TGTGCGGGGAGGGGGGATATGAACACTGAAGCTTTCTTT; length: 13; D: -; V: TRBV30; size: -; J: TRBJ1-1
CDR3: CTSSYSPVYQETQYF; DNA: TGTACCAGCAGTTACAGCCCCGTGTACCAAGAGACCCAGTACTTC; length: 15; D: -; V: TRBV7-9; size: -; J: TRBJ2-5